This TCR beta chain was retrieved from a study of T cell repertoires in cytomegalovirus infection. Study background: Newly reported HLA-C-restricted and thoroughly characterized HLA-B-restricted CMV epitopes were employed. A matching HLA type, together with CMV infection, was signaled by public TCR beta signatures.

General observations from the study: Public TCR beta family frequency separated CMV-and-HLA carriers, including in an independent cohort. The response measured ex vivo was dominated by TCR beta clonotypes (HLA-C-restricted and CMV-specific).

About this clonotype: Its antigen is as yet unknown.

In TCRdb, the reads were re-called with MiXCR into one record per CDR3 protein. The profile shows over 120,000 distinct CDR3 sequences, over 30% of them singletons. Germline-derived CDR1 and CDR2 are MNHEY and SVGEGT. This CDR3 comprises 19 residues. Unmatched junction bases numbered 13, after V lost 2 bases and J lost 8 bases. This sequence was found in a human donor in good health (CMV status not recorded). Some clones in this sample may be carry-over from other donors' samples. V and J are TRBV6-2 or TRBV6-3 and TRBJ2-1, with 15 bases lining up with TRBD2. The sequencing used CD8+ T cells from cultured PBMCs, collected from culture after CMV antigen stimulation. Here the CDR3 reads CASSYHPGLAGGPAHEQFF. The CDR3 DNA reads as TGTGCCAGCAGTTACCACCCGGGACTAGCGGGGGGCCCAGCCCATGAGCAGTTCTTC.